Following are 4 T cell receptor beta chains from one sample sequenced in a study of T cells in Graves' hyperthyroidism and ophthalmopathy. TCR beta CDR3 regions were amplified from RNA transcripts. HTBI primers were the set used in a first-round RT-PCR of the TCR CDR3. TCRdb used MiXCR to reprocess the multiplex PCR reads, holding one entry per CDR3 protein. The sample has over 700,000 distinct CDR3 sequences; about 38% are singletons. Sequenced: blood. Receptors were obtained from a man aged 18 to 29 with Graves' hyperthyroidism.

With regard to this clonotype: The junction and the germline gene differ at one end; a read error may be behind it. The rearrangement links TRBV10-3 to TRBJ1-4; no clear D. From germline, CDR1 is ENHRY and CDR2 SYGVKD. CDR3 length: 12 residues. CDR3: CASSYSDEKLFF. In DNA, the CDR3 is TGTGCCAGCAGTTACTCTGATGAAAAACTGTTTTTT.

The V call is TRBV5-6, the J call TRBJ1-4; the D is unclear. CDR1 and CDR2 (germline): SGHDT, YYEEEE. V was clipped by 1 base and J by 7 bases, with 14 bases between them. The CDR3 contains 15 residues. CDR3: CASSLNPQRGEKLFF. CDR3 nucleotides: TGTGCCAGCAGCTTGAATCCACAACGGGGTGAAAAACTGTTTTTT.

The rearrangement joins TRBV20-1 to TRBJ2-5; perhaps TRBD2 as D (5 bases). This CDR3 contains 13 residues. The germline gives CDR1 DFQATT, CDR2 SNEGSKA (reference sequence). The V gene lost 5 bases and the J gene lost 5 bases, with 15 bases spanning the gap. The CDR3 here is CSAGREGWETQYF. The CDR3 DNA reads TGCAGTGCTGGTCGCGAGGGCTGGGAGACCCAGTACTTC.

The chain has TRBV5-1 and TRBJ2-2; D is unresolved. The germline CDR1 and CDR2 sequences are SGHRS and YFSETQ. CDR3 length: 14 residues. The V end was cut by 4 bases, the J end by 4 bases, with 11 bases between. Here the CDR3 reads CASSPDRATGELFF. CDR3 DNA: TGCGCCAGCAGCCCAGACCGTGCCACCGGGGAGCTGTTTTTT. Combining the CDR3 with reference TRBV5-1 and TRBJ2-2 gives the whole variable domain KAGVTQTPRYLIKTRGQQVTLSCSPISGHRSVSWYQQTPGQGLQFLFEYFSETQRNKGNFPGRFSGRQFSNSRSEMNVSTLELGDSALYLCASSPDRATGELFFGEGSRLTVL.